This TCR beta chain was sequenced in a study of shared clonotypes between healthy human individuals (dated by TCRdb to between 2020 and 2021). Regarding the research as a whole: Three men and a couple of women, aged 18 to 49 years, made up the cohort. For each donor, CD4 naive and CD4 memory were each run on three plates, CD8 naive on two plates, and CD8 memory on one plate. Each donor's leukapheresis produced roughly between about 0.8 and 10 billion PBMCs. To estimate repertoire size and how much clonotypes are shared between individuals, the study performed deep sequencing of blood TCR repertoires from roughly five healthy adults. Different laboratories and diverse techniques were used to prepare libraries and sequence TCR repertoires, to increase sequencing depth and limit assay-specific biases.

Using the deep immunoSEQ assay, TCR CDR3 regions were amplified from genomic DNA by multiplex PCR. Extracted genomic DNA from each cell subset was distributed evenly across all wells of several immunoSEQ 96-well plates, and each plate was treated as a replicate. For sorted subsets, approximately 190 ng of genomic DNA, equivalent to 25,000 to 35,000 T cell genomes, went into each replicate PCR. The purified libraries were quantified using a Qubit 3.0 fluorometer, sized with a Bioanalyzer 2100, and then quantified again using the KAPA Library Quantification kit. Every immunoSEQ 96-well plate was sequenced on a separate single-read 150-cycle Illumina NextSeq 550 flow cell. The original methods were these. Because only junctional sequences without quality scores were contained in the immunoSEQ output, filtering matching that applied to full-length reads could not be performed. To assign V/J genes and CDR3, sequences were annotated using PyIR, a Python wrapper for IgBLAST v1.9, with IMGT germline references. Reads were filtered out if the reads had weak V/J assignments (E-value above 1e-6), no CDR3, stop codons, out-of-frame junctions, or ambiguous translated residues. V3J clonotypes were defined as sequences sharing an identical inferred V gene, J gene, and CDR3 amino acid sequence. To compute the percentage overlap between repertoires, the number of shared unique clonotypes was divided by the size of the smaller repertoire. Richness of each repertoire was evaluated using RTK rarefaction, the Chao1 estimator, and Recon v2.1 estimates of unobserved clonotypes. For all TCRbeta clonotypes obtained by the gDNA method from a handful of donors, generation probabilities were computed with OLGA. Sourced from immuneACCESS, this table was stored by TCRdb with only in-frame sequences that have V and J called. A share of the clones is absent; for the studies checked, an unresolved V gene accounts for under half, and the remainder has no known explanation. V and J calls and clone size are those listed in that table; D and trimming were worked out from the DNA. For this sample there are over 2,000,000 clones; 93% appear just once. More than 1.5% of the sample lies in the top ten.

About this clone: Its antigen specificity is not known. No base quality information exists; no much larger clone differs at one position.

General findings and caveats noted by the study authors: Across a handful of donors, 4.5% to 6.5% of naive CD4, approximately 3.6% of naive CD8, roughly 2.3% of memory CD4, and approximately 0.42% of memory CD8 clonotypes were shared. The genetic and exposure-history diversity represented was limited by the small number of donors. Higher generation probabilities were observed for clonotypes shared by all four sorted-subset donors than for non-shared clonotypes. Incomplete sequencing was indicated by rarefaction of sorted-subset datasets, despite the large sequencing depth. Sampling was limited to blood, and TCR repertoires in tissue likely differ from TCR repertoires in blood. Larger estimated clonotype richness was generally found for naive subsets than for memory subsets. Pairwise subsampling led to the expectation that sequencing depth would affect the degree of clonotype sharing among donors.

The germline V gene (reference sequence) specifies SEHNR as CDR1 and FQNEAQ as CDR2. V and J are truncated by 2 bases and 2 bases respectively, leaving an intervening sequence of 19 bases. The CDR3 starts with the cysteine, ends with the phenylalanine, and has 18 residues. The DNA shown is the 54-base CDR3, in frame from base 1. For the CD8 naive samples, CD45RO-negative cells were positively selected for CCR7, yielding a CD45RA+CCR7+ population from which TemRA cells were excluded. Donors were healthy HIV-negative adults with no recently reported acute infections or vaccinations. All donors were Caucasian adults living in Nashville, Tennessee, USA. Blood was obtained by leukapheresis, after which PBMCs were separated by Ficoll-Histopaque density gradient centrifugation and cryopreserved in liquid nitrogen vapor phase. Purity and quantity of every magnetically sorted T cell population were checked by analytical flow cytometry. Each sorted fraction had its genomic DNA isolated and then quantified by UV absorbance on a Nanodrop 2000c.

The chain is encoded by TRBV7-9 joined to TRBJ2-1; the D gene cannot be resolved beyond TRBD1 or TRBD2, each matching 6 bases. The sample taken for sequencing was naive CD8+ T cells from PBMCs. The sample's cell subset or site label, decoded: CD45RA+CCR7+. This clonotype was sampled from a man aged 18 to 35 in good health. Some clones in this sample may be carry-over from other donors' samples. The nucleotides are TGTGCCAGCAGCTTAATAGGAGTGGGGGGCGTCGCCTACAATGAGCAGTTCTTC. Its translation is CASSLIGVGGVAYNEQFF.